The table lists the clone carrying this T cell receptor beta chain with a few counts. Its specificity is not known. The germline V and J ends were trimmed by 3 bases and 4 bases, with 15 bases remaining between them. This CDR3 has 15 residues. Germline V gene lookup returns CDR1 LNHDA and CDR2 SQIVND (reference sequence). The data stem from a study of Ad26.COV2.S vaccination and SARS-CoV-2 variants. Study overall: Recipients of Ad26.COV2.S got it intramuscularly, once or twice 56 days apart.

General observations from the study: Non-spike TCR breadth was similar in vaccine and placebo recipients.

Treatment described: 15 to 20 received Ad26.COV2.S at low or high dose, single or two shots; roughly 5 received placebo; per-sample allocation not given. After the first vaccine or placebo injection, samples were drawn on day 63. The shot given was an Ad26 vector that makes Wuhan-strain SARS-CoV-2 spike. Produced via immunoSEQ multiplex PCR; TCRdb's table is partial and in-frame only. The table shows 350,000 to 450,000 clones, with roughly 87% occurring only once. This TCR derives from a person aged 18-60 years who received the Ad26.COV2.S COVID-19 vaccine or a placebo. Here the sequenced sample was peripheral blood, taken in a trial of Ad26.COV2.S vaccine versus placebo. The chain links TRBV19 to TRBJ1-1; D possibly corresponds to TRBD1 (5 bases). The CDR3 protein is CASSIASRGGTEAFF. The CDR3 DNA reads as TGTGCCAGTAGTATTGCCTCGCGGGGGGGCACTGAAGCTTTCTTT.